Listed below are T cell receptor beta chains from one sample, sequenced in a study of monozygotic twins with inflammatory bowel disease. After re-calling the 5' RACE reads, TCRdb lists one entry per CDR3 protein, DNA absent. The sample holds a few hundred thousand distinct CDR3 sequences. The sample was blood. The receptors were gathered from a human donor with ulcerative colitis or Crohn's disease, or a healthy co-twin of an affected twin (not recorded which). CDR3s include the opening cysteine and the closing phenylalanine or tryptophan. Each record gives: J gene, V gene, CDR3 protein.

TRBJ2-1,TRBV7-9,CASSQLAVGEEQFF
TRBJ2-2,TRBV5-1,CASRSPVANTGELFF
TRBJ2-2,TRBV5-1,CASSFYIGELIGELFF
TRBJ1-1,TRBV6-5,CASSYSTRVSEAFF
TRBJ2-2,TRBV7-9,CASSSPVRGELFF
TRBJ2-1,TRBV7-2,CASRTEDNEQFF
TRBJ1-3,TRBV7-9,CASSTRDGSGNTIYF
TRBJ2-2,TRBV5-5,CASSRDIWNTGELFF
TRBJ2-1,TRBV7-3,CASSLGTGVGNEQFF
TRBJ2-3,TRBV20-1,CSAGLPGTDTQYF
TRBJ1-5,TRBV9,CASSPQGQKGQPQHF
TRBJ2-3,TRBV4-3,CASSQASGRGYPDTQYF
TRBJ1-2,TRBV24-1,CATSDFDSPWYGYTF
TRBJ1-1,TRBV12-3/TRBV12-4,CASSLGSRGRHGEAFF
TRBJ1-1,TRBV4-2,CASSFDGGDTEAFF
TRBJ1-1,TRBV20-1,CSARLGQTNTEAFF
TRBJ2-5,TRBV29-1,CSVLTSGKETQYF
TRBJ2-1,TRBV20-1,CSASYTAHYNEQFF
TRBJ1-2,TRBV7-3,CASSLTGKGPNYGYTF
TRBJ2-7,TRBV15,CATSRLGYEQYF
TRBJ1-6,TRBV20-1,CSADRRDHNSPLHF
TRBJ2-1,TRBV4-1,CASRFQGLLAYGEQFF
TRBJ1-4,TRBV7-2,CASSPDREGKLFF
TRBJ2-7,TRBV9,CASSPGHNLGSYEQYF
TRBJ2-3,TRBV4-2,CASRLAGGGSTQYF
TRBJ1-6,TRBV20-1,CSARDQGSRGSYNSPLHF
TRBJ2-3,TRBV28,CASSFFFSGDTDTQYF
TRBJ2-1,TRBV5-1,CASSSPGGDEQFF
TRBJ2-3,TRBV6-1,CASRGRGVGTDTQYF
TRBJ2-7,TRBV9,CASSPTLTGYGEQYF
TRBJ1-1,TRBV29-1,CSGGSSSLNTEAFF
TRBJ2-3,TRBV4-3,CASSQDWTAGVTDTQYF
TRBJ2-3,TRBV9,CASSRSARGGTDTQYF
TRBJ2-2,TRBV9,CASSVARGGYNANTGELFF
TRBJ2-3,TRBV7-2,CASSFDQRGGTQYF
TRBJ1-5,TRBV6-1,CASSERRGNQPQHF
TRBJ2-1,TRBV29-1,CSVETRAFAALEQFF
TRBJ1-5,TRBV20-1,CSARDPRAGGRNQPQHF
TRBJ1-1,TRBV20-1,CSARGPLDTEAFF
TRBJ2-5,TRBV5-4,CASSLGDRETQYF
TRBJ2-3,TRBV7-3,CASSSGAGGRTDTQYF
TRBJ1-2,TRBV6-5,CASSSQTNGVYGYTF
TRBJ2-7,TRBV5-1,CASSSGKTYEQYF
TRBJ2-7,TRBV30,CAWRRSGGTYEQYF
TRBJ2-5,TRBV13,CASSLWGTGTKQETQYF
TRBJ1-2,TRBV12-3/TRBV12-4,CASSLKAVGEYGYTF
TRBJ2-7,TRBV5-1,CASSLEVSATLQYF
TRBJ2-7,TRBV5-1,CASSLGGPSSYEQYF
TRBJ2-1,TRBV6-1,CASREGGTKGNEQFF
TRBJ1-4,TRBV12-3/TRBV12-4,CASSPFRDRGVSNEKLFF
TRBJ2-5,TRBV6-5,CATGQEEETQYF
TRBJ1-1,TRBV2,CASSDGPWKLAFF
TRBJ2-7,TRBV7-8,CASSLNEQRYSYEQYF
TRBJ2-7,TRBV20-1,CSASKGQLSPYEQYF
TRBJ2-1,TRBV6-5,CASSYSRFKSESEQFF